One and the same sample provided the 4 T cell receptor beta chains below, sequenced in a study of post-analysis software for immune sequencing data. These TCRs are of unknown antigen specificity. General study findings and limits: In patients, about five TRBV segments were more frequent than in controls, with TRBV5-6, TRBV5-1 and TRBV20-1 among them.

The TCR beta cDNA libraries contained unique molecular identifiers. TCRdb reprocessed the PCR reads via MiXCR and lists one record per CDR3 protein. The sample yields roughly 600,000 distinct CDR3 sequences, around 40% seen once. The sequenced material came from blood. These receptor sequences come from a girl aged 10-17 years with multiple sclerosis.

The sample holds a few counts of this clonotype. This chain connects TRBV12-3 or TRBV12-4 to TRBJ2-7, with 8 bases fitting TRBD1. This CDR3 is built from 14 residues. The V segment lost 5 bases and the J segment 2 bases; nucleotides outside the gene matches: 5. CDR3 nucleotides: TGTGCCAGCAGTATCCGACAGGGGACCTACGAGCAGTACTTC. This sequence encodes CASSIRQGTYEQYF.

A note on this clonotype: The junction differs from germline at one of its ends, possibly a read error. This chain connects TRBV7-6 to TRBJ2-7; 9 bases map to TRBD1. The CDR3 is made up of 15 amino acids. Per germline, CDR1 SGHVS and CDR2 FNYEAQ. The CDR3, as DNA: TGTGCCGGCAGCCCGGGACAGGGTCCCTACTACGAGCAGTACTTC. As protein: CAGSPGQGPYYEQYF.

In this sample, this clonotype turned up a few times. CDR3 sequence reads: CASSPSSGGATDTQYF. Here the CDR3 DNA reads TGTGCCAGCAGCCCATCGAGCGGGGGGGCAACAGATACGCAGTATTTT. This chain uses TRBV9 with TRBJ2-3, with TRBD2 matching over 10 bases. The CDR3 extends over 16 amino acids. V gave up 4 bases and J gave up 3 bases; unmatched junction bases: 8. CDR1 is SGDLS and CDR2 is YYNGEE in the germline V gene. Combining the CDR3 with reference TRBV9 and TRBJ2-3 gives the whole variable domain DSGVTQTPKHLITATGQRVTLRCSPRSGDLSVYWYQQSLDQGLQFLIQYYNGEERAKGNILERFSAQQFPDLHSELNLSSLELGDSALYFCASSPSSGGATDTQYFGPGTRLTVL.

V gene TRBV5-1 combines with J gene TRBJ1-2, with 11 bases matching TRBD1. Germline V gives CDR1 SGHRS, CDR2 YFSETQ. The V segment lost 4 bases and the J segment 8 bases; nucleotides outside the gene matches: 10. This CDR3 has 15 amino acids. The CDR3 protein is CASSQRDRGSGGYTF. The CDR3 region has the DNA TGCGCCAGCAGCCAACGGGACAGGGGGTCTGGGGGCTACACCTTC.